The present TCR beta chain was sequenced within a study of Graves' ophthalmopathy and Graves' hyperthyroidism. A word on this clonotype: The antigen remains unidentified.

Scientists amplified the TCR beta CDR3 regions from RNA transcripts. HTBI primers were used in a first-round RT-PCR, which preceded a second-round multiplex PCR. TCRdb re-called the multiplex PCR reads through MiXCR, storing one row per CDR3 protein. There are 1 million to 1.3 million distinct CDR3 sequences in the sample; 36% occur only once, and 11% lies in the top ten. Broader study findings: The majority of expanded thyroid clonotypes above 0.001 frequency also occurred in blood. Ophthalmopathy could be told apart from stable hyperthyroidism by a 13-signature model (about 89% sensitivity, roughly 81% specificity).

Trimming stripped 7 bases from V and 4 bases from J, with 10 bases between. This CDR3 is 13 amino acids long. Germline V gives CDR1 MNHNS, CDR2 SASEGT. The authors enrolled newly diagnosed hyperthyroidism patients aged 18 to 65 with under 2 months' duration. Orbital computed tomography, together with clinical symptoms, serum thyroxine, TRAb and thyroid ultrasound, was used for diagnosis. The clonotype was recovered from an adult man with Graves' hyperthyroidism. Sequenced material: peripheral blood or thyroid tissue (not recorded which). The gene calls are TRBV6-1 and TRBJ1-4; D is undetermined. CDR3: CASTGRLNEKLFF. CDR3 DNA sequence: TGTGCCAGCACAGGAAGACTTAATGAAAAACTGTTTTTT.